The source of this T cell receptor beta chain is a study of cytomegalovirus exposure and HLA in healthy donors. Looking at the study overall: Among about 400 genotyped donors, around 82% fell in the Caucasian-associated ancestry cluster. Overall study results and limits: About 87% or about 30% of the time was how often most TCR beta V segments were productive, according to an earlier analysis.

On this clone: The antigen remains unidentified.

The CDR3 runs to 14 residues. The trim removed 5 bases at V and 2 bases at J, leaving 6 bases unmatched. Germline CDR1 MNHNS, CDR2 SASEGT. This PCR relied on a set of 60 Vbeta primers and 13 Jbeta primers. The table came from immunoSEQ multiplex PCR; TCRdb's copy has only in-frame clones and leaves some out. This sample has roughly 100,000 clones, with 65% to 90% found just once. The rearrangement uses TRBV6-1 and TRBJ2-7; 7 positions agree with TRBD1. The TCR comes from a man aged 50 to 59 in good health and CMV-seronegative. Material: PBMCs. As DNA, the CDR3 is TGTGCCAGCAGTTCCCGGACAGGTACCTACGAGCAGTACGTC. Translating gives CASSSRTGTYEQYV.